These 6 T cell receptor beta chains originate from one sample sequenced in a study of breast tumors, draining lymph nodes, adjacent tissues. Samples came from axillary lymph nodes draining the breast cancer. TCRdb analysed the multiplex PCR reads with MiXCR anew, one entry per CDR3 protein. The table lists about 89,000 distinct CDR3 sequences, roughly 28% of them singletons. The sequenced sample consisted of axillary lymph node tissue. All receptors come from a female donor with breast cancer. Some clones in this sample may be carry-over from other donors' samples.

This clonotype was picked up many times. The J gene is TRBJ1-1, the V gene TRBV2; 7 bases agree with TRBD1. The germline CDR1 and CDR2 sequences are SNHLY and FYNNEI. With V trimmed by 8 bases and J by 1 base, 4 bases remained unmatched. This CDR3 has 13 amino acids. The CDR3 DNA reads TGTGCCAGCCAGGGGGGTACGAACACTGAAGCTTTCTTT. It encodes CASQGGTNTEAFF. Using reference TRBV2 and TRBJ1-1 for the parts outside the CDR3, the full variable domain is EPEVTQTPSHQVTQMGQEVILRCVPISNHLYFYWYRQILGQKVEFLVSFYNNEISEKSEIFDDQFSVERPDGSNFTLKIRSTKLEDSAMYFCASQGGTNTEAFFGQGTRLTVV.

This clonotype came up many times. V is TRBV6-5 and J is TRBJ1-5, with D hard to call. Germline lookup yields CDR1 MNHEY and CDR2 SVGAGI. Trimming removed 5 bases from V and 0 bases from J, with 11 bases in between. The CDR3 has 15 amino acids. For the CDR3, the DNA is TGTGCCAGCAGTCACCGGGGAAATAGCAATCAGCCCCAGCATTTT. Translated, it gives CASSHRGNSNQPQHF.

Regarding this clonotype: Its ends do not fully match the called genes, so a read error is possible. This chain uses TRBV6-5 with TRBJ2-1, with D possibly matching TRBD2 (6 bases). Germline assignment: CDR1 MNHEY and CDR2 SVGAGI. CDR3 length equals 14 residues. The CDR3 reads CASSHSSVSNEQFF. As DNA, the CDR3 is TGTGCCAGCAGTCACTCTAGCGTGAGCAATGAGCAGTTCTTC.

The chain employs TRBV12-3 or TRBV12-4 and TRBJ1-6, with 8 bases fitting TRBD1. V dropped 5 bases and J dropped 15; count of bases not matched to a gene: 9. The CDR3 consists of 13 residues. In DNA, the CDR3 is TGTGCCAGCAGTGTGAGGACAGGGACACTCCTCCACTTT. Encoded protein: CASSVRTGTLLHF.

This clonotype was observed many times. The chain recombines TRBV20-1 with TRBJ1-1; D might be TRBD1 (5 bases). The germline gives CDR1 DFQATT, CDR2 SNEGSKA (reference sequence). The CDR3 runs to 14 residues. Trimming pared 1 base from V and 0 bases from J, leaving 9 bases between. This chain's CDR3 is CSARVRGMNTEAFF. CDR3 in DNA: TGCAGTGCTAGAGTTAGGGGTATGAACACTGAAGCTTTCTTT.

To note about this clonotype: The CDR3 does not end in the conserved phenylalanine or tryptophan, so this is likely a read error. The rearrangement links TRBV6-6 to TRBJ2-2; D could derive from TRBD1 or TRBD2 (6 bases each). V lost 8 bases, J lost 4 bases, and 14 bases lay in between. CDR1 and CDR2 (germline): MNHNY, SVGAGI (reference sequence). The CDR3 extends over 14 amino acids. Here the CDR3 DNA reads TGTGCCAGCCACCAGGGGAGGAGCACCGGGGAGCTGTTTCTT. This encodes CASHQGRSTGELFL.